The rows below give T cell receptor beta chains drawn from one sample of a study of cytomegalovirus exposure and HLA in healthy donors. Profiling relied on immunoSEQ multiplex PCR, and the TCRdb table lists in-frame clones only, not all of them. The table records around 170,000 clones, more than 70% of them present only once. The sample consisted of PBMCs. The receptors were gathered from a girl aged 10-17 years in good health and CMV-seronegative. Both conserved end residues are part of each CDR3. The order of the fields is V gene, J gene, clone size, D gene, CDR3 protein, CDR3 DNA. A D gene is named only where the DNA matches it firmly. Some rows have no size entry. The others give once, few or many, or a class for an expanded clone.

v_call: TRBV6-5
j_call: TRBJ2-7
clone_size: -
d_call: TRBD2
cdr3_aa: CASSPGLAGSYEQYF
cdr3_nt: TGTGCCAGCAGCCCGGGCCTAGCGGGCTCCTACGAGCAGTACTTC

v_call: TRBV5-1
j_call: TRBJ2-3
clone_size: once
d_call: -
cdr3_aa: CASSSGLHSTDTQYF
cdr3_nt: TGCGCCAGCAGCTCGGGACTTCATAGCACAGATACGCAGTATTTT

v_call: TRBV6-1
j_call: TRBJ1-3
clone_size: few
d_call: -
cdr3_aa: CASSESSGNTIYF
cdr3_nt: TGTGCCAGCAGTGAGAGCTCTGGAAACACCATATATTTT

v_call: TRBV6-5
j_call: TRBJ2-5
clone_size: -
d_call: TRBD1
cdr3_aa: CASTTGGPETQYF
cdr3_nt: TGTGCCAGCACCACAGGGGGCCCAGAGACCCAGTACTTC

v_call: TRBV15
j_call: TRBJ1-1
clone_size: -
d_call: TRBD1
cdr3_aa: CATSRSGDRGPTEAFF
cdr3_nt: TGTGCCACCAGCAGATCCGGGGACAGGGGCCCCACTGAAGCTTTCTTT

v_call: TRBV6-1
j_call: TRBJ2-5
clone_size: -
d_call: TRBD1
cdr3_aa: CASSEAGGQGRETQYF
cdr3_nt: TGTGCCAGCAGTGAAGCGGGGGGACAGGGAAGGGAGACCCAGTACTTC

v_call: TRBV20-1
j_call: TRBJ2-5
clone_size: -
d_call: -
cdr3_aa: CSATHSLTQYF
cdr3_nt: TGCAGTGCTACTCATAGCCTAACTCAGTACTTC

v_call: TRBV7-9
j_call: TRBJ1-6
clone_size: -
d_call: TRBD1
cdr3_aa: CASSSGQGPLNSPLHF
cdr3_nt: TGTGCCAGCAGCTCGGGACAGGGGCCACTAAATTCACCCCTCCACTTT

v_call: TRBV11-2
j_call: TRBJ2-7
clone_size: few
d_call: -
cdr3_aa: CASSLGRGGEQYF
cdr3_nt: TGTGCCAGCAGCTTAGGCCGCGGAGGCGAGCAGTACTTC

v_call: TRBV19
j_call: TRBJ1-6
clone_size: once
d_call: -
cdr3_aa: CASSIDLWAGRKNSPLHF
cdr3_nt: TGTGCCAGTAGTATAGATCTATGGGCTGGGCGTAAGAATTCACCCCTCCACTTT

v_call: TRBV5-1
j_call: TRBJ1-1
clone_size: -
d_call: -
cdr3_aa: CASSYRADTEAFF
cdr3_nt: TGCGCCAGCAGCTACAGGGCTGACACTGAAGCTTTCTTT

v_call: TRBV5-1
j_call: TRBJ2-3
clone_size: once
d_call: TRBD2
cdr3_aa: CASSLFTGLAGGPGDTQYF
cdr3_nt: TGCGCCAGCAGCTTATTCACGGGACTAGCGGGGGGGCCGGGAGATACGCAGTATTTT

v_call: TRBV2
j_call: TRBJ2-3
clone_size: -
d_call: -
cdr3_aa: CASALQGLQYF
cdr3_nt: TGTGCCAGCGCCTTACAGGGTCTGCAGTATTTT

v_call: TRBV5-1
j_call: TRBJ1-2
clone_size: -
d_call: -
cdr3_aa: CASSLEAGEGYGYTF
cdr3_nt: TGCGCCAGCAGCTTGGAGGCAGGGGAAGGCTATGGCTACACCTTC

v_call: TRBV6-6
j_call: TRBJ1-4
clone_size: few
d_call: -
cdr3_aa: CASIEPHNEKLFF
cdr3_nt: TGTGCCAGCATTGAGCCTCATAATGAAAAACTGTTTTTT

v_call: TRBV5-1
j_call: TRBJ2-7
clone_size: once
d_call: -
cdr3_aa: CASAYLGRGYEQYF
cdr3_nt: TGCGCCAGCGCTTACCTCGGCAGGGGCTACGAGCAGTACTTC

v_call: TRBV5-1
j_call: TRBJ2-7
clone_size: once
d_call: -
cdr3_aa: CASVRELGSYEQYF
cdr3_nt: TGCGCCAGCGTCCGGGAACTGGGGTCCTACGAGCAGTACTTC

v_call: TRBV9
j_call: TRBJ2-1
clone_size: -
d_call: -
cdr3_aa: CASSVGRVGGEPSEQFF
cdr3_nt: TGTGCCAGCAGCGTAGGCCGAGTCGGGGGAGAACCTAGTGAGCAGTTCTTC

v_call: TRBV7-2
j_call: TRBJ2-1
clone_size: -
d_call: -
cdr3_aa: CASSPPLNEQFF
cdr3_nt: TGTGCCAGCAGCCCCCCCCTCAATGAGCAGTTCTTC